These T cell receptor beta chains were read from a single sample in a study of T-cell reconstitution after alpha-beta-depleted transplantation in children. Each CDR3 protein is one row after TCRdb ran MiXCR on the PCR reads. The sample records 250,000 to 300,000 distinct CDR3 sequences, approximately 9.6% being singletons. The source material was PBMCs from the stem cell graft donor, sampled from the stem cell graft. Receptor source: a human donor who donated a stem cell graft to a child with SCID. Both conserved end residues are part of each CDR3. D genes are given only for firm matches. Clone size, where shown, is once, few, many, or a class for clones that have expanded.

CDR3nt,CDR3aa,v_gene,abundance,j_gene,d_gene
TGTGCCAGCAGTCCCGGAGAATCCTACAATGAGCAGTTCTTC,CASSPGESYNEQFF,TRBV6-1,few,TRBJ2-1,.
TGTGCCAGCACCCTCGGACCGGTCTCTGGAAACACCATATATTTT,CASTLGPVSGNTIYF,TRBV12-3/TRBV12-4,few,TRBJ1-3,.
TGTGCCATCAGTGAGTCGATTGGTGGGACAGGGGGCTCCTACAATGAGCAGTTCTTC,CAISESIGGTGGSYNEQFF,TRBV10-3,.,TRBJ2-1,TRBD1
TGTGCCATCATAGCGGGGGGCAAACCAGATACGCAGTATTTT,CAIIAGGKPDTQYF,TRBV10-3,many,TRBJ2-3,TRBD2
TGTGCCAGCAGTACTGGAATGGGGGCTGGAAACACCATATATTTT,CASSTGMGAGNTIYF,TRBV6-5,.,TRBJ1-3,.
TGTGCCAGCAGCCCAATTGCAGGGGAACACAATGAGCAGTTCTTC,CASSPIAGEHNEQFF,TRBV14,.,TRBJ2-1,.
TGTGCCAGCAGCTTAGATGAGTGGACCCGCACAGATACGCAGTATTTT,CASSLDEWTRTDTQYF,TRBV5-5,.,TRBJ2-3,.
TGCGCCAGCAGCTCTGGACAGAAAAATGAAAAACTGTTTTTT,CASSSGQKNEKLFF,TRBV5-1,few,TRBJ1-4,.
TGTGCCAGCAGCTTACCCCTGGGGAGGGACAGGAGCTCCTACGAGCAGTACTTC,CASSLPLGRDRSSYEQYF,TRBV11-1,few,TRBJ2-7,.
TGTGCCAGCAGCTTCCAGATACAAGGTAATGAGCAGTTCTTC,CASSFQIQGNEQFF,TRBV7-9,.,TRBJ2-1,.
TGTGCCAGCAGAAGGTGCCACGAGCAGTACTTC,CASRRCHEQYF,TRBV6-5,few,TRBJ2-7,.